One and the same sample provided the 3 T cell receptor beta chains below, sequenced in a study of T cells in Graves' hyperthyroidism and ophthalmopathy. RNA transcripts yielded amplified TCR beta CDR3 regions. Primed by the HTBI set, a first-round RT-PCR was run on the TCR CDR3. Each CDR3 protein is one row after TCRdb ran MiXCR on the multiplex PCR reads. The table lists 500,000 or so distinct CDR3 sequences, 17% of them singletons. The sequenced sample was blood. The receptors stem from a young woman with Graves' ophthalmopathy.

This clonotype has at least ten counts. This rearrangement joins TRBV30 to TRBJ2-7, with D perhaps assigned TRBD1 or TRBD2 (5 bases each). The V end lost 1 base, the J end lost 7 bases, and 8 bases lay between the germline ends. Germline CDR1 GTSNPN, CDR2 SVGIG (reference sequence). The CDR3 runs to 11 residues. CDR3 region: CAWSGGIEQYF. CDR3 bases: TGTGCCTGGAGTGGGGGGATAGAGCAGTACTTC.

This clonotype was counted many times. V and J are TRBV20-1 and TRBJ1-1; 11 positions match TRBD1. This CDR3 region has 13 residues. The junction had 3 bases not matched to a gene; V was cut back by 5 bases and J by 4 bases. Per the germline V gene, CDR1 is DFQATT and CDR2 is SNEGSKA (reference sequence). The CDR3 coding sequence is TGCAGTGCTGGAGGACAGGGGGCCACTGAAGCTTTCTTT. This translates into CSAGGQGATEAFF.

In its sample, this clonotype was seen many times. J is TRBJ2-5 and V is TRBV5-6; 8 nucleotides line up with TRBD2. The CDR3 runs 12 residues. V lost 2 bases and J lost 13; bases outside the gene matches: 7. Germline CDR1 is SGHDT and CDR2 is YYEEEE. Here the CDR3 DNA reads TGTGCCAGCAGCTTCGGGGGGGCGGCATCGTACTTC. Its translation: CASSFGGAASYF.